Presented here are 17 T cell receptor beta chains from one specimen sequenced in a study of blood T cells in healthy people across ages. Alongside a J-beta primer mix, a sample-barcoded 5' primer served in a second PCR lasting about 6 to 11 cycles. TCRdb re-derived calls from the 5' RACE reads in MiXCR, one entry per CDR3 protein. The sample carries approximately 1.5 million distinct CDR3 sequences, roughly 43% recorded once. The sequenced sample was blood. The receptor source for this set is a woman between 18 and 30 years old in good health.

In its sample, this clonotype was seen a few times. This chain uses TRBV10-3 with TRBJ1-4; unclear D gene. The germline V gene encodes CDR1 ENHRY and CDR2 SYGVKD. V was clipped by 2 bases and J by 7 bases, with 17 bases between them. CDR3 length equals 16 residues. CDR3 amino acids: CAISEEWAATSEKLFF. Here the CDR3 DNA reads TGTGCCATCAGTGAGGAATGGGCGGCGACGAGTGAAAAACTGTTTTTT.

This clonotype has just a few counts. This chain uses TRBV10-3 with TRBJ2-2, with a possible D match to TRBD2 (5 bases). The CDR3 sequence is 12 residues long. Germline values: CDR1 ENHRY, CDR2 SYGVKD. V lost 10 bases to trimming and J lost 6 bases, with 12 bases between them. The CDR3 here is CANRGLAGELFF. Written as DNA, the CDR3 is TGTGCCAATAGAGGGTTGGCCGGGGAGCTGTTTTTT.

This clonotype has only a few counts. J is TRBJ2-3 and V is TRBV25-1; tentative D call: TRBD2 (5 bases). The CDR3 sequence is 17 residues long. V lost 1 base and J lost 0, with 14 bases in between. The V gene's germline CDR1 is MGHDK and CDR2 SYGVNS. DNA for the CDR3: TGTGCCAGCAGTGAATTGGGCGGGTCCACTAGCACAGATACGCAGTATTTT. Encoded protein: CASSELGGSTSTDTQYF.

This chain links TRBV4-1 with TRBJ2-5, with 7 nucleotides matching TRBD1. The V gene's germline CDR1 is MGHRA and CDR2 YSYEKL. This CDR3 is built from 14 residues. With 3 bases clipped from V and 3 bases from J, the junction kept 4 bases outside the gene matches. The CDR3 spells CASSQTGMEETQYF. CDR3 DNA: TGCGCCAGCAGCCAGACAGGGATGGAAGAGACCCAGTACTTC.

This rearrangement joins TRBV20-1 to TRBJ2-4; unclear D gene. The CDR3 has 14 residues. V was pared by 7 bases and J by 0 bases, with 13 bases between. Germline CDR1 and CDR2: DFQATT and SNEGSKA (reference sequence). CDR3 nucleotide sequence: TGCAGTGGGCGTTACTCCCTAGCCAAAAACATTCAGTACTTC. Translation: CSGRYSLAKNIQYF.

The J gene is TRBJ2-5, the V gene TRBV4-1, with D possibly being TRBD2 (6 bases). Trimming took off 5 bases at V and 6 bases at J, with 19 bases between the two ends. Germline-derived CDR1 and CDR2 are MGHRA and YSYEKL. The CDR3 length is 15 residues. CDR3 DNA: TGCGCCAGCAGCTCCGGGCGGGGCGAAAAACAGACCCAGTACTTC. Amino acid sequence: CASSSGRGEKQTQYF.

This clonotype was seen a handful of times. The V call is TRBV20-1, the J call TRBJ2-7; 11 bases agree with TRBD1. Trimming at V came to 5 bases and at J to 2 bases, leaving 5 bases not matched to a gene. The V gene's germline CDR1 is DFQATT and CDR2 SNEGSKA (reference sequence). The CDR3 runs to 14 residues. As DNA, the CDR3 is TGCAGTGCTTTTCCGGGACAGGGGGCCTACGAGCAGTACTTC. Encoded protein: CSAFPGQGAYEQYF.

This chain links TRBV7-9 with TRBJ2-3, with D maybe TRBD2 (7 bases). CDR3 length: 14 amino acids. Germline loops: CDR1 SEHNR, CDR2 FQNEAQ (reference sequence). V lost 10 bases and J lost 2, with 16 bases in between. CDR3 DNA sequence: TGTGCCACCCGCGAGGGGGGGACCACAGATACGCAGTATTTT. Translation gives CATREGGTTDTQYF.

This chain joins TRBV29-1 and TRBJ2-5; D is perhaps TRBD2 (6 bases). There are 12 residues in the CDR3. V lost 4 bases and J lost 3, with 9 bases in between. CDR1 is SQVTM and CDR2 is ANQGSEA in the germline V gene. CDR3 residues: CSVGTMKETQYF. The CDR3, as DNA: TGCAGCGTTGGGACTATGAAAGAGACCCAGTACTTC.

This clonotype was counted a single time. The rearrangement uses TRBV19 and TRBJ1-2; D remains unclear. Germline loops: CDR1 LNHDA, CDR2 SQIVND (reference sequence). V was shortened by 5 bases and J by 4 bases, with 11 bases between the two germline ends. CDR3 length: 13 residues. The CDR3 sequence: CASSLQPTYGYTF. CDR3 in DNA: TGTGCCAGTAGTCTACAGCCTACCTATGGCTACACCTTC.

This clonotype was recorded a few times. The V call is TRBV7-6, the J call TRBJ1-6; no reliable D call. CDR3 length: 14 residues. In germline, CDR1 is SGHVS, CDR2 FNYEAQ. V gave up 4 bases and J gave up 8 bases, with 12 bases separating them. In DNA, the CDR3 is TGTGCCAGCAGCTACGCCTCTCGCGATTCACCCCTCCACTTT. Encoded protein: CASSYASRDSPLHF.

On this clonotype itself: A much more abundant neighbour one base away suggests this may be a read error. V is TRBV27 and J is TRBJ1-5; 8 bases align to TRBD1. This CDR3 has 15 amino acids. Germline V gene sequence: CDR1 MNHEY, CDR2 SMNVEV (reference sequence). The CDR3: CTSSRDRGSNQPQHF. The CDR3 region has the DNA TGTACCAGCAGCCGCGACAGGGGCAGCAATCAGCCCCAGCATTTT.

J is TRBJ2-1 and V is TRBV4-3; 8 bases are shared with TRBD1. There are 16 residues in the CDR3. V lost 1 base to trimming and J lost 5 bases; unmatched junction nucleotides: 7. The germline gives CDR1 LGHNA, CDR2 YSLEER. The CDR3 loop reads CASSQGTGGLHNEQFF. CDR3 bases: TGCGCCAGCAGCCAAGGAACAGGGGGTCTGCACAATGAGCAGTTCTTC.

On this clonotype itself: Relative to the germline gene, one junction end is altered; a read error may explain this. This chain joins TRBV4-3 and TRBJ1-1; the D is unclear. Per the germline V gene, CDR1 is LGHNA and CDR2 is YSLEER. The CDR3 totals 14 residues. The CDR3 loop reads CASSQDSRGTEAFF. The CDR3 DNA follows: TGCGCCAGCAGTCAAGATTCCCGGGGCACTGAAGCTTTCTTT.

The V gene is TRBV12-3 or TRBV12-4, the J gene TRBJ2-1, with 10 bases that match TRBD2. J lost 5 bases, V lost 3 bases, and 4 bases had no gene match. The CDR3 consists of 15 residues. The CDR3 bases are TGTGCCAGCAGTTTCCGACTAGCGGGCGACAATGAGCAGTTCTTC. This gives the protein CASSFRLAGDNEQFF.

V and J are TRBV29-1 and TRBJ2-1; D is possibly TRBD2 (6 bases). Germline V gene lookup returns CDR1 SQVTM and CDR2 ANQGSEA. Trimming took off 1 base at V and 9 bases at J, with 16 bases between the two ends. CDR3 length: 14 residues. The CDR3 DNA reads as TGCAGCGTTGAAGGTCTCGGCAAAGCGGGTGAGCAGTTCTTC. Protein sequence: CSVEGLGKAGEQFF.

The CDR3 region is CASSRASYNSPLHF. The CDR3 DNA is TGCGCCAGCAGCAGGGCTTCTTATAATTCACCCCTCCACTTT. V gene TRBV5-1 combines with J gene TRBJ1-6; the D is unclear. This CDR3 is 14 amino acids long. CDR1 SGHRS and CDR2 YFSETQ come from the germline V gene. V was pared by 4 bases and J by 4 bases, with 9 bases between.